This TCR beta chain comes out of a study of T cell responses to AZD1222 COVID-19 vaccine (dated by TCRdb to the early 2020s). In terms of the full investigation: Because spike-specific TCR depth and breadth did not differ between the two schedules, AZD1222 recipients who got a second dose at roughly 4 weeks were pooled with those who got a second dose at roughly 12 weeks. A total of about 230 trial participants underwent TCR sequencing, of whom approximately 210 received two doses of AZD1222 and approximately 25 received two doses of the MenACWY control vaccine. Trial participants were enrolled by age into subgroups of 18-55, 56-69 and 70-plus years, and about 150, 27 and 61 TCR-sequenced participants, respectively, were included in these subgroups.

The investigation overall reported the following: The 56-69-year group was small, and its depth increase did not reach significance, likely because of low power. CD4 TCRs associated with the vaccine covered the entire spike protein, and the dominant responses were in regions 160-218 and 743-854. Because no day 14 peak-response samples were available, repertoires were characterized only after the peak T cell response. Participants were mostly white British, with more females than males. The authors suggested clonal diversity may have been underestimated. Spike-specific TCR breadth and depth rose significantly after two AZD1222 doses compared with day 0 and with MenACWY recipients. Reportedly, almost half of the unique spike-specific TCRs recognized epitopes lying outside the regions that are mutated in the B.1.351 and B.1.1.7 variants. Conclusions about previously exposed vaccinees are limited because only six or seven AZD1222 recipients were SARS-CoV-2 seropositive at baseline.

The germline V gene yields MNHEY for CDR1 and SVGAGI for CDR2. The CDR3 runs 12 residues from the cysteine to the phenylalanine. The entry retains the CDR3 DNA only, 36 bases that are in frame from base 1. V drops 8 bases and J drops 4 bases, leaving 12 bases in between. The CDR3 regions of human TCRbeta chains were analyzed by immunosequencing. The original pipeline was this. TCRs in the repertoires were matched against a reference library of SARS-CoV-2-specific TCRs that had been generated with the MIRA antigen-specificity platform. Breadth was defined as the fraction of unique TCRs that were SARS-CoV-2-associated. Depth was defined as the fraction of total T cells that were SARS-CoV-2-associated. Using the MIRA data, every spike-specific TCR was mapped to the spike region that the TCR reacted to and assigned to either a CD4 or a CD8 class. Log10-transformed breadth and depth values were compared by one-way ANOVA with Sidak's multiple comparisons tests. TCRdb mirrors the immuneACCESS table, restricted to in-frame sequences. Some clones are absent from its copies; in checked studies, under half trace to an unresolved V gene, and the reason for the others is unknown. That table furnishes V, J and clone size, whereas the DNA furnished D and trimming. In all, the sample holds some 85,000 clones, and about nine tenths of those were seen once. Roughly 7.5% of the sample lies in the top ten.

In the paper's terms, the time point label means: baseline before first vaccination. Vaccinee samples were obtained from the UK trials COV001 and COV002, which included a single-blind randomized controlled phase 2/3 trial of AZD1222 (ChAdOx1 nCoV-19) in healthy adults. For TCRbeta chain sequencing, PBMC samples from trial participants were taken at day 0 and at day 28 after the second dose. For this clone: Its antigen is currently not known. No base quality information exists; no much larger clone differs at one position.

Recombination linked TRBV6-5 to TRBJ2-7, with TRBD1 perhaps the D gene, on 5 matching bases. The receptor comes from an adult in good health. Specimen: peripheral blood, collected on day 0 of AZD1222 vaccination. In nucleotide form, the sequence is TGTGCCAGCTCTGTCCAGGGTTACGAGCAGTACTTC. This gives the protein CASSVQGYEQYF.